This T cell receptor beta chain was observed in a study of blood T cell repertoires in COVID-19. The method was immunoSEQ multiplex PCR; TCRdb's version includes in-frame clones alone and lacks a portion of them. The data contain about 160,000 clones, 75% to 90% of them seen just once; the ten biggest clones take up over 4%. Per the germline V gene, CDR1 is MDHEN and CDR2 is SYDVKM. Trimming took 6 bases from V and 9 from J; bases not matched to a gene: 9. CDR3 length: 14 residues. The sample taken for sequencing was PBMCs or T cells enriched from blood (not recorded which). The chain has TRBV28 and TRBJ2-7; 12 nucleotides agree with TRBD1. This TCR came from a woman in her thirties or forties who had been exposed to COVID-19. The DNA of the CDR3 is TGTGCCAGCAGGCCCGGGACAGGGGGCCCTGGGCAGTACTTC. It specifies CASRPGTGGPGQYF.